This T cell receptor (beta chain) was recovered during a study of blood T cell repertoires in COVID-19. CDR3 length equals 13 residues. V was trimmed by 6 bases and J by 6 bases, leaving 15 bases between them. Per the germline V gene, CDR1 is LNHDA and CDR2 is SQIVND (reference sequence). TCRdb's copy holds only in-frame clones and misses some; the assay was immunoSEQ multiplex PCR. The data hold fewer than 95,000 clones, with around 88% observed a single time. This chain joins TRBV19 and TRBJ2-7; D remains ambiguous. The source is a woman older than 75 with acute or convalescent COVID-19. Sequencing input: peripheral blood. The CDR3 loop reads CASSVNRESEQYF. DNA of the CDR3: TGTGCCAGTAGCGTAAACAGAGAGAGCGAGCAGTACTTC.